One sample yielded the 21 T cell receptor beta chains listed below, sequenced in a study of blood T cell repertoires in COVID-19. Generated by immunoSEQ multiplex PCR, the TCRdb table keeps only in-frame clones and is missing some. This table has about 160,000 clones, about 80% appearing once. The source material was peripheral blood. These receptors originate from a woman older than 75 with acute or convalescent COVID-19.

The V call is TRBV19, the J call TRBJ2-2; D perhaps matches TRBD2 (6 bases). CDR1 LNHDA and CDR2 SQIVND come from the germline V gene (reference sequence). Trimming cost V 9 bases and J 5 bases, with 16 bases left between them. This CDR3 is 14 amino acids long. The CDR3 DNA is TGTGCCAGCGGGCTGGCTCGGGGGACCGGGGAGCTGTTTTTT. Protein: CASGLARGTGELFF.

J is TRBJ2-1 and V is TRBV28; 14 nucleotides agree with TRBD2. V was clipped by 2 bases and J by 8 bases; unmatched bases: 5. Per germline, CDR1 MDHEN and CDR2 SYDVKM. The CDR3 has 16 amino acids. This CDR3 reads CASSLGTSGRLDEQFF. CDR3 nucleotide sequence: TGTGCCAGCAGTTTAGGGACTAGCGGGAGACTGGATGAGCAGTTCTTC.

The rearrangement uses TRBV12-5 and TRBJ2-1; a possible D gene is TRBD1 (7 bases). From germline, CDR1 is LGHNT and CDR2 FRNRAP. This CDR3 region has 12 residues. V dropped 1 base and J dropped 15 bases, with 13 bases sitting between them. CDR3 region: CASGLGTGGAFF. The CDR3 nucleotides are TGTGCTAGTGGTTTGGGGACAGGCGGGGCGTTCTTC. The full variable domain, in which reference TRBV12-5 and TRBJ2-1 provide the parts outside the CDR3, is DARVTQTPRHKVTEMGQEVTMRCQPILGHNTVFWYRQTMMQGLELLAYFRNRAPLDDSGMPKDRFSAEMPDATLATLKIQPSEPRDSAVYFCASGLGTGGAFFGPGTRLTVL.

The chain combines TRBV7-2 with TRBJ1-1; 11 bases align to TRBD1. V lost 6 bases and J lost 4; bases outside the gene matches: 1. The length of the CDR3 is 13 residues. CDR1 is SGHTA, CDR2 FQGNSA, per germline. CDR3 loop: CASRGQGATEAFF. CDR3 sequence (DNA): TGTGCCAGCAGAGGACAGGGGGCCACTGAAGCTTTCTTT.

The rearrangement uses TRBV3-1 (or the pseudogene TRBV3-2) and TRBJ2-5; D might be TRBD1 (5 bases). There are 15 residues in the CDR3. Germline CDR1 is LGHDT and CDR2 is YNNKEL (reference sequence). V lost 1 base and J lost 3, with 12 bases in between. CDR3 in amino acids: CASSQVETDKETQYF. The CDR3, as DNA: TGTGCCAGCAGCCAAGTCGAGACAGATAAAGAGACCCAGTACTTC.

The chain is built from TRBV3-1 (or the pseudogene TRBV3-2) and TRBJ2-1; 9 bases fit TRBD2. CDR3 size: 19 residues. Germline-derived CDR1 and CDR2 are LGHDT and YNNKEL (reference sequence). The junction had 12 bases not matched to a gene; V was cut back by 3 bases and J by 0 bases. CDR3 sequence: CASSHLAGGRGSSYNEQFF. CDR3 bases: TGTGCCAGCAGCCATCTGGCGGGAGGGCGGGGGAGCTCCTACAATGAGCAGTTCTTC.

Regarding this clone: At the DNA level, this CDR3 is encoded by other sequences in the same sample as well. This chain connects TRBV27 to TRBJ2-2, with 14 bases matching TRBD2. CDR1 MNHEY and CDR2 SMNVEV come from the germline V gene (reference sequence). V lost 8 bases, J lost 5 bases, and 7 bases stayed unmatched. The CDR3 has 16 amino acids. CDR3 in DNA: TGTGCCAGCGGTGGACTAGCGGGAGGTCCTACCGGGGAGCTGTTTTTT. Residues: CASGGLAGGPTGELFF.

V usage is TRBV7-9 and J usage is TRBJ2-7, with TRBD2 identical over 8 bases. V lost 1 base and J lost 2; bases outside the gene matches: 7. Germline loops: CDR1 SEHNR, CDR2 FQNEAQ (reference sequence). The CDR3 totals 16 residues. The CDR3 bases are TGTGCCAGCAGCTTAGTTGCGGGGCGGGGGGCCTACGAGCAGTACTTC. Protein product: CASSLVAGRGAYEQYF.

The sample holds many counts of this clone. This rearrangement joins TRBV27 to TRBJ2-2, with 14 bases fitting TRBD2. The CDR3 spans 21 residues. Germline CDR1 is MNHEY and CDR2 is SMNVEV (reference sequence). J gave up 1 base and V 3 bases, and 13 bases lay outside the gene matches. In nucleotides, the CDR3 is TGTGCCAGCAGTTTGTGGGGACCCGGGACTAGCGGGAGACTGAACACCGGGGAGCTGTTTTTT. Its translation: CASSLWGPGTSGRLNTGELFF.

V is TRBV19 and J is TRBJ2-6; 11 bases fit TRBD1. Germline lookup yields CDR1 LNHDA and CDR2 SQIVND (reference sequence). The length of the CDR3 is 18 residues. V trimming: 4 bases; J trimming: 4 bases; junction bases outside the gene matches: 9. The CDR3 coding sequence is TGTGCCAGTAGTACCACAGGACAGGGGGCGCGAGGGGCCAACGTCCTGACTTTC. It is translated as CASSTTGQGARGANVLTF.

The rearrangement links TRBV19 to TRBJ1-1, with D perhaps TRBD1 (5 bases). Germline lookup yields CDR1 LNHDA and CDR2 SQIVND (reference sequence). CDR3 length equals 14 residues. V was clipped by 2 bases and J by 2 bases, with 9 bases between them. The CDR3 nucleotides are TGTGCCAGTAGTATAAGAGACAGCAACACTGAAGCTTTCTTT. Amino acids: CASSIRDSNTEAFF.

This chain connects TRBV5-8 to TRBJ2-7, with D tentatively TRBD2 (6 bases). CDR1 is SGHTS, CDR2 YDEGEE, per germline. Trimming stripped 5 bases from V and 7 bases from J, with 10 bases between. CDR3 length equals 11 residues. CDR3: CASRRAGEQYF. As DNA, the CDR3 is TGTGCCAGCAGACGGGCGGGGGAGCAGTACTTC.

V is TRBV5-1 and J is TRBJ2-3, with D unclear. The CDR3 loop spans 11 amino acids. CDR1 is SGHRS and CDR2 is YFSETQ in the germline V gene. Trimming stripped 1 base from V and 6 bases from J, with 3 bases between. CDR3 bases: TGCGCCAGCAGCTTGACTGATACGCAGTATTTT. This gives the protein CASSLTDTQYF.

The genes are TRBV11-1 and TRBJ2-3; 11 positions agree with TRBD2. V was clipped by 4 bases and J by 6 bases; unmatched bases: 9. CDR3 size: 16 residues. Germline CDR1 SGHAT, CDR2 FQDESV (reference sequence). The CDR3 DNA follows: TGTGCCAGCAGCTCTAGCGGGGGGCCCTGGTGGGATACGCAGTATTTT. This codes for CASSSSGGPWWDTQYF.

The rearrangement uses TRBV5-1 and TRBJ1-1, with D possibly matching TRBD1 (6 bases). CDR1 and CDR2 from the germline V gene are SGHRS and YFSETQ. V shed 0 bases and J shed 11 bases, with 11 bases lying between them. This CDR3 region has 12 residues. The CDR3 nucleotides read TGCGCCAGCAGCTTGGATGGACAGACGGCTTTCTTT. Its protein is CASSLDGQTAFF.

V is TRBV28 and J is TRBJ2-1; 7 bases fit TRBD2. V trimming: 6 bases; J trimming: 0 bases; junction bases outside the gene matches: 5. The CDR3 has 15 amino acids. Germline-derived CDR1 and CDR2 are MDHEN and SYDVKM. CDR3 sequence (DNA): TGTGCCAGCAGATTAGGCGGGAGCTCCTACAATGAGCAGTTCTTC. It translates to CASRLGGSSYNEQFF.

The chain has TRBV19 and TRBJ1-2, with TRBD1 as a possible D gene (5 bases). Germline values: CDR1 LNHDA, CDR2 SQIVND (reference sequence). The germline V and J ends were trimmed by 5 bases and 1 base, with 14 bases remaining between them. The CDR3 loop spans 15 amino acids. CDR3 sequence: CASSSGGTFNYGYTF. In DNA form, the CDR3 reads TGTGCCAGTAGTTCGGGCGGGACCTTTAACTATGGCTACACCTTC.

The rearrangement links TRBV6-5 to TRBJ1-2, with TRBD1 identical over 9 bases. This CDR3 is 15 amino acids long. Losses at the gene ends were 6 bases for V and 4 bases for J; bases not matched to a gene: 9. Per germline, CDR1 MNHEY and CDR2 SVGAGI. CDR3 protein: CASRKTTGGSYGYTF. The CDR3 coding sequence is TGTGCCAGCAGGAAAACGACAGGGGGGAGCTATGGCTACACCTTC.

The chain combines TRBV9 with TRBJ1-2; D gene ambiguous. The germline V gene has CDR1 SGDLS and CDR2 YYNGEE. The CDR3 is 15 amino acids. Trimming removed 4 bases from V and 12 bases from J, with 25 bases in between. This chain's CDR3 is CASSPPSDRGGSNTF. DNA of the CDR3: TGTGCCAGCAGCCCTCCCTCGGATCGTGGAGGATCTAACACCTTC.

The chain carries TRBV18 and TRBJ1-6; TRBD1 might be the D (5 bases). CDR3 length: 16 residues. Germline-derived CDR1 and CDR2 are KGHSH and LQKENI. The V end lost 5 bases, the J end lost 5 bases, and 16 bases lay between the germline ends. CDR3 coding DNA: TGTGCCAGCTCAAACCTCGGGGGAAATAATAATTCACCCCTCCACTTT. As protein: CASSNLGGNNNSPLHF. Supplemented by reference TRBV18 and TRBJ1-6, the full variable domain reads NAGVMQNPRHLVRRRGQEARLRCSPMKGHSHVYWYRQLPEEGLKFMVYLQKENIIDESGMPKERFSAEFPKEGPSILRIQQVVRGDSAAYFCASSNLGGNNNSPLHFGNGTRLTVT.

The chain combines TRBV5-1 with TRBJ2-3, with TRBD2 matching 10 bases. The germline CDR1 and CDR2 sequences are SGHRS and YFSETQ. The CDR3 is 17 residues long. V lost 4 bases, J lost 0 bases, and 8 bases stayed unmatched. The DNA of the CDR3 is TGCGCCAGCAGCCCCTATCTAGCGGGAGTGAGCACAGATACGCAGTATTTT. This encodes CASSPYLAGVSTDTQYF.